Below, 4 T cell receptor beta chains from the same sample are listed, as sequenced in a study of shared clonotypes between healthy human individuals. Assay: immunoSEQ multiplex PCR; the TCRdb copy retains only in-frame clones and omits some. The sample lists roughly 1,500,000 clones; just under 99% were seen once. The sequenced material came from naive CD4+ T cells sorted from blood. This sample's subset: CD45RA+ positively selected. These receptors all stem from a man aged 25-40 years in good health.

V is TRBV6-5 and J is TRBJ1-1; D unclear. The CDR3 runs 15 residues. CDR1 is MNHEY and CDR2 is SVGAGI in the germline V gene. V lost 8 bases and J 1 base, leaving 17 bases between the germline ends. The CDR3 nucleotides read TGTGCCAGCTGGGCGAGGTTCTCGACGAACACTGAAGCTTTCTTT. This codes for CASWARFSTNTEAFF.

The chain employs TRBV6-5 and TRBJ2-1, with TRBD1 matching over 7 bases. The CDR3 is 14 residues long. The germline V gene has CDR1 MNHEY and CDR2 SVGAGI. With V trimmed by 4 bases and J by 3 bases, 3 bases remained unmatched. The CDR3 protein is CASSSNRGYNEQFF. Written as DNA, the CDR3 is TGTGCCAGCAGTTCTAACAGGGGCTACAATGAGCAGTTCTTC.

This chain connects TRBV5-4 to TRBJ2-5; 9 bases are shared with TRBD1. The CDR3 runs 14 residues. J lost 3 bases, V lost 4 bases, and 4 bases had no gene match. The germline CDR1 and CDR2 sequences are SGHNT and YYREEE (reference sequence). The CDR3 nucleotides read TGTGCCAGCAGCCCTGGACAGGGGAAAGAGACCCAGTACTTC. It is translated as CASSPGQGKETQYF.

V usage is TRBV21-1 and J usage is TRBJ2-3; the table names TRBD2, a call not compared with the DNA. TRBV21-1 is flagged as a pseudogene. The CDR3 covers 14 residues. The CDR3 region has the DNA TGTGCCACCAGTCTAGCGAGATACACAGATACGCAGTATTTT. Its translation: CATSLARYTDTQYF.